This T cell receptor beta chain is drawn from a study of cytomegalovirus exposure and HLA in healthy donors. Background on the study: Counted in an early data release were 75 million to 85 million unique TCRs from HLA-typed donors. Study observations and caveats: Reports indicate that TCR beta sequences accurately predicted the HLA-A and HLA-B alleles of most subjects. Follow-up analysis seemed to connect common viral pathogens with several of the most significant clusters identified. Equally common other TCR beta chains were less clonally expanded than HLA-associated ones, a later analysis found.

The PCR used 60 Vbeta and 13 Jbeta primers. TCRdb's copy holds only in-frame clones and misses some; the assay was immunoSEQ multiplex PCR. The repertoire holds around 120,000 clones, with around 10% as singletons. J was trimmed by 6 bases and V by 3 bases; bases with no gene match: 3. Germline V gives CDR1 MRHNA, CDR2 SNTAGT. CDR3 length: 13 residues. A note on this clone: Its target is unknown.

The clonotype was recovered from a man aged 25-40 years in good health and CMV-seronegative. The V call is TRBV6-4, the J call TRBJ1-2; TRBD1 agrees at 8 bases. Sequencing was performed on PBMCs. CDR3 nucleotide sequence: TGTGCCAGCAGTGAATTGACAGGGGATGGCTACACCTTC. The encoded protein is CASSELTGDGYTF.